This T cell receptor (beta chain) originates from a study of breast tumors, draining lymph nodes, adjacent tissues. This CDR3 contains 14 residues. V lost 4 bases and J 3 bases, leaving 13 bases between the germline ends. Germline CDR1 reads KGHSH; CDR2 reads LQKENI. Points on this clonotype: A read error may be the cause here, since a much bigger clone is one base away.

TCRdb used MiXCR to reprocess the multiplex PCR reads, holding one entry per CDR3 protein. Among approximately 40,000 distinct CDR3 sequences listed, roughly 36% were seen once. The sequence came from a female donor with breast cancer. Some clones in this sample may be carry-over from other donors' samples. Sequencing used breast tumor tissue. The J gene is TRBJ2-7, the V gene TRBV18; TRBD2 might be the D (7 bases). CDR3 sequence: CASSLDGGLYEQYF. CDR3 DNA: TGTGCCAGCTCACTGGACGGGGGGCTCTACGAGCAGTACTTC.